At least ten counts were recorded for the clone carrying this T cell receptor beta chain. These data are taken from a study of tumor-infiltrating lymphocytes in primary liver carcinoma. Starting from about 0.5 ug of total RNA, TCR beta cDNA was produced with a primer in the constant region. TCR beta libraries came from three nested multiplex PCR rounds using slightly modified ARM-PCR. A C-beta reverse primer and TRBV1-TRBV30 forward primers served in each of the first two PCR rounds, at about 10 cycles apiece. TCRdb re-derived calls from the multiplex PCR reads in MiXCR, one entry per CDR3 protein. The table shows roughly 32,000 distinct CDR3 sequences, with over 65% occurring only once. Both RNA and DNA were isolated together from approximately 20-30 mg of bulk tissue that had not been sorted. The germline V gene has CDR1 SGHKS and CDR2 YYEKEE (reference sequence). The length of the CDR3 is 14 residues. V lost 0 bases, J lost 6 bases, and 9 bases lay in between.

The sequence was obtained from a man between 40 and 49 years old with primary liver carcinoma and hepatitis B virus infection. Sequences were obtained from liver tumor tissue from sampling region 5. Subset given: tumor region T5, tumor centre. The chain carries TRBV5-5 and TRBJ2-2, with D tentatively TRBD2 (5 bases). CDR3 amino acids: CASSLEAGAGELFF. The CDR3 DNA is TGTGCCAGCAGCTTGGAGGCGGGTGCCGGGGAGCTGTTTTTT.